The sequence of this T cell receptor (beta chain) was determined in a study of cytomegalovirus exposure and HLA in healthy donors. J lost 11 bases, V lost 0 bases, and 7 bases had no gene match. CDR3 length: 16 amino acids. From germline, CDR1 is SGHRS and CDR2 YFSETQ. 13 Jbeta primers and 60 Vbeta primers were used for the PCR. Produced via immunoSEQ multiplex PCR; TCRdb's table is partial and in-frame only. The sample has approximately 97,000 clones; just under 80% are singletons. The V call is TRBV5-1, the J call TRBJ2-5, with TRBD2 identical over 16 bases. Sequencing was performed on PBMCs. This clonotype was sampled from a woman aged 40-49 years in good health and CMV-seropositive. The CDR3 sequence: CASSLDPGTSGREQYF. The CDR3 DNA is TGCGCCAGCAGCTTGGACCCCGGGACTAGCGGGAGGGAGCAGTACTTC.